One and the same sample provided the 21 T cell receptor beta chains below, sequenced in a study of control samples from healthy donors and cancer patients. Here immunoSEQ multiplex PCR was the method, and the copy in TCRdb shows in-frame clones only, minus some. The top ten hold roughly 12% of the sample, which has approximately 76,000 clones, 75% to 85% seen once. The sample comprised PBMCs. These receptors all come from a man aged 55 to 70 with head and neck cancer.

The chain recombines TRBV6-5 with TRBJ1-1, with D unresolved. The CDR3 sequence is 15 residues long. The ends were cut back, 2 bases at V and 4 bases at J, with 14 bases in the middle. From germline, CDR1 is MNHEY and CDR2 SVGAGI. The CDR3 coding sequence is TGTGCCAGCAGTTACACCCTTTCAGCAGGCACTGAAGCTTTCTTT. Protein: CASSYTLSAGTEAFF.

This clone qualifies as medium-sized (0.01 to 0.1%). The rearrangement joins TRBV7-9 to TRBJ2-2, with D possibly TRBD2 on 6 matching bases. V dropped 3 bases and J dropped 7 bases, with 15 bases sitting between them. The germline V gene encodes CDR1 SEHNR and CDR2 FQNEAQ (reference sequence). This CDR3 is built from 15 residues. The CDR3 loop is CASSFGTRRVGELFF. CDR3 nucleotide sequence: TGTGCCAGCAGCTTTGGGACCCGGAGGGTCGGGGAGCTGTTTTTT.

This clone has a handful of counts. The CDR3 bases are TGTGCCAGCAGCTTAGATGATGGGAGAGGCACTGAAGCTTTCTTT. As protein: CASSLDDGRGTEAFF. This chain connects TRBV7-6 to TRBJ1-1; D unclear. The CDR3 is 15 amino acids. The germline CDR1 and CDR2 sequences are SGHVS and FNYEAQ. Trimming left V 1 base short and J 4 bases short, with 13 bases between.

The chain combines TRBV15 with TRBJ1-1; D is possibly TRBD1 (5 bases). V gave up 5 bases and J gave up 7 bases, with 14 bases separating them. This CDR3 region has 13 residues. The germline gives CDR1 LNHNV, CDR2 YYDKDF (reference sequence). CDR3 nucleotide sequence: TGTGCCACCAGCGAAGGGGCCACTAGTGAAGCTTTCTTT. Protein: CATSEGATSEAFF. Drawing the rest from reference TRBV15 and TRBJ1-1, the complete variable domain is DAMVIQNPRYQVTQFGKPVTLSCSQTLNHNVMYWYQQKSSQAPKLLFHYYDKDFNNEADTPDNFQSRRPNTSFCFLDIRSPGLGDTAMYLCATSEGATSEAFFGQGTRLTVV.

This chain links TRBV27 with TRBJ2-1; 8 bases agree with TRBD2. CDR3 size: 16 residues. Unmatched junction bases numbered 3, after V lost 0 bases and J lost 2 bases. CDR1 and CDR2 from the germline V gene are MNHEY and SMNVEV (reference sequence). CDR3 amino acids: CASSLSLAGTYNEQFF. DNA of the CDR3: TGTGCCAGCAGTTTATCGCTAGCGGGTACCTACAATGAGCAGTTCTTC.

The chain joins TRBV25-1 to TRBJ2-7; D unresolved. CDR1 MGHDK and CDR2 SYGVNS come from the germline V gene. V lost 0 bases and J 8 bases, leaving 11 bases between the germline ends. The CDR3 sequence is 13 residues long. In nucleotides, the CDR3 is TGTGCCAGCAGTGAATATCGGGCAACTAAGCAGTACTTC. Translating it yields CASSEYRATKQYF.

The J gene is TRBJ2-3, the V gene TRBV5-1; TRBD1 matches 8 bases. The CDR3 length is 19 residues. In germline, CDR1 is SGHRS, CDR2 YFSETQ. V shed 0 bases and J 2 bases; nucleotides not matched to a gene: 14. The CDR3 sequence: CASSLAGGGQGRHTDTQYF. In DNA form, the CDR3 reads TGCGCCAGCAGCTTGGCCGGCGGAGGACAGGGACGTCACACAGATACGCAGTATTTT.

This clone was counted a single time. The chain recombines TRBV10-3 with TRBJ2-1; no reliable D call. Germline V gene data show CDR1 as ENHRY and CDR2 as SYGVKD. This CDR3 is built from 12 residues. Trimming took 3 bases from V and 6 from J, leaving 6 bases between them. DNA for the CDR3: TGTGCCATCAGTGAAGCTCTCAATGAGCAGTTCTTC. This gives the protein CAISEALNEQFF.

The chain employs TRBV20-1 and TRBJ2-1; 9 positions agree with TRBD2. Trimming at V came to 3 bases and at J to 8 bases, leaving 8 bases not matched to a gene. CDR1 and CDR2 from the germline V gene are DFQATT and SNEGSKA (reference sequence). This CDR3 comprises 14 residues. The CDR3 nucleotides are TGCAGTGCTAGTCCCCTAGCGGGAATCCATGAGCAGTTCTTC. Translated: CSASPLAGIHEQFF.

This chain connects TRBV7-8 to TRBJ2-5; D possibly corresponds to TRBD2 (6 bases). The CDR3 is 12 residues long. Germline CDR1 reads SGHVS; CDR2 reads FQNEAQ. V gave up 1 base and J gave up 9 bases, with 9 bases separating them. The DNA for the CDR3 is TGTGCCAGCAGCTTAGATCGGGGGTCCCAGTACTTC. It yields the protein CASSLDRGSQYF.

This clone was recorded a few times. The rearrangement links TRBV29-1 to TRBJ2-7; 10 positions match TRBD1. The V segment lost 6 bases and the J segment 3 bases; nucleotides outside the gene matches: 5. Germline lookup yields CDR1 SQVTM and CDR2 ANQGSEA. This CDR3 contains 13 residues. In DNA form, the CDR3 reads TGCAGCGTGGGGACAGGGGAAGGCTACGAGCAGTACTTC. Protein: CSVGTGEGYEQYF.

The chain carries TRBV29-1 and TRBJ1-1, with 10 bases lining up with TRBD1. Trimming removed 5 bases from V and 2 bases from J; junction bases left unmatched: 8. The CDR3 is 15 amino acids. Germline lookup yields CDR1 SQVTM and CDR2 ANQGSEA. As DNA, the CDR3 is TGCAGCGTTAGACGACAGGGGGCACTCAACACTGAAGCTTTCTTT. As protein: CSVRRQGALNTEAFF.

The chain couples TRBV10-2 to TRBJ1-4; TRBD1 matches 12 bases. The CDR3 spans 19 residues. Germline V gives CDR1 WSHSY, CDR2 SAAADI. V shed 8 bases and J 0 bases; nucleotides not matched to a gene: 13. CDR3 sequence reads: CASSSGTGGEKATNEKLFF. The CDR3 DNA reads as TGCGCCAGCTCTAGCGGGACAGGGGGCGAAAAGGCAACTAATGAAAAACTGTTTTTT.

In its sample, this clone was seen once. V is TRBV4-1 and J is TRBJ2-1, with 7 nucleotides matching TRBD1. CDR3 length: 14 amino acids. Germline values: CDR1 MGHRA, CDR2 YSYEKL. Trimming cost V 4 bases and J 4 bases; bases outside gene matches: 4. The CDR3 bases are TGCGCCAGCAGCCCAGGGGGAAGGTACAATGAGCAGTTCTTC. It is translated as CASSPGGRYNEQFF.

The V and J genes are TRBV4-1 and TRBJ1-3; unclear D gene. This CDR3 has 14 amino acids. Per germline, CDR1 MGHRA and CDR2 YSYEKL. V was clipped by 2 bases and J by 3 bases, with 8 bases between them. The CDR3 sequence: CASSQPGVGNTIYF. As DNA, the CDR3 is TGCGCCAGCAGCCAACCCGGGGTTGGAAACACCATATATTTT.

J is TRBJ1-5 and V is TRBV19, with unresolved D. Germline V CDR1 and CDR2: LNHDA, SQIVND (reference sequence). This CDR3 is 13 amino acids long. The ends were cut back, 4 bases at V and 7 bases at J, with 11 bases in the middle. CDR3 protein: CASSNPQGQPQHF. In DNA, the CDR3 is TGTGCCAGTAGTAATCCCCAAGGGCAGCCCCAGCATTTT.

This chain connects TRBV6-6 to TRBJ1-2; tentatively, D is TRBD1 (6 bases). Trimming stripped 5 bases from V and 4 bases from J, with 29 bases between. In germline, CDR1 is MNHNY, CDR2 SVGAGI (reference sequence). The CDR3 extends over 19 amino acids. In DNA, the CDR3 is TGTGCCAGCAGTCCCCTCATCATCCGGGCGGGGGCGTGGGTCTATGGCTACACCTTC. Translating gives CASSPLIIRAGAWVYGYTF.

The chain links TRBV5-1 to TRBJ2-3; a weak D match, TRBD2 (5 bases). The CDR3 has 15 amino acids. V lost 3 bases to trimming and J lost 0 bases, with 11 bases between them. Germline-derived CDR1 and CDR2 are SGHRS and YFSETQ. The CDR3 here is CASSSGDTSTDTQYF. The CDR3, as DNA: TGCGCCAGCAGCTCCGGGGATACTAGCACAGATACGCAGTATTTT.

V usage is TRBV6-1 and J usage is TRBJ2-7; 8 bases align to TRBD2. V lost 2 bases, J lost 2 bases, and 14 bases stayed unmatched. The CDR3 covers 18 residues. Per germline, CDR1 MNHNS and CDR2 SASEGT. The CDR3 is CASSERMGLGTRPYEQYF. Written as DNA, the CDR3 is TGTGCCAGCAGTGAAAGGATGGGGTTAGGGACTAGGCCCTACGAGCAGTACTTC.

The chain combines TRBV2 with TRBJ2-7; 7 bases align to TRBD2. The CDR3 has 16 amino acids. Losses at the gene ends were 6 bases for V and 3 bases for J; bases not matched to a gene: 14. The germline CDR1 and CDR2 sequences are SNHLY and FYNNEI. The CDR3 DNA is TGTGCCAGCAGCCCCAGAAGCCTAGCGGTTATCTACGAGCAGTACTTC. It translates to CASSPRSLAVIYEQYF.

The rearrangement links TRBV6-5 to TRBJ1-2; possible D gene TRBD1, 6 bases. Per germline, CDR1 MNHEY and CDR2 SVGAGI. Between the trimmed V and J ends, which lost 6 bases and 4 bases, there was a span of 12 bases. The CDR3 consists of 13 residues. CDR3 loop: CASSLTGFYGYTF. The DNA for the CDR3 is TGTGCCAGCAGCCTGACAGGCTTCTATGGCTACACCTTC.